This TCR beta chain was recorded in a study of T cell responses to AZD1222 COVID-19 vaccine. Assay: immunoSEQ multiplex PCR; the TCRdb copy retains only in-frame clones and omits some. The sample yields just over 150,000 clones, more than 75% seen once. Study-wide results and caveats: Only 6 or 7 people who got AZD1222 tested seropositive at baseline.

About this clone itself: What it recognizes is unknown.

This sample comprised peripheral blood, obtained 28 days after the second AZD1222 dose. This clonotype was obtained from an adult who received the AZD1222 COVID-19 vaccine.

CDR3 region: CASSLWNRGDTQYF. The CDR3 nucleotides are TGTGCCAGCAGTTTATGGAACCGGGGAGATACGCAGTATTTT. The V call is TRBV27, the J call TRBJ2-3, with D possibly matching TRBD2 (5 bases). Looked up from germline, CDR1 is MNHEY and CDR2 is SMNVEV (reference sequence). The CDR3 extends over 14 amino acids. V was trimmed by 1 base and J by 5 bases, leaving 10 bases between them.